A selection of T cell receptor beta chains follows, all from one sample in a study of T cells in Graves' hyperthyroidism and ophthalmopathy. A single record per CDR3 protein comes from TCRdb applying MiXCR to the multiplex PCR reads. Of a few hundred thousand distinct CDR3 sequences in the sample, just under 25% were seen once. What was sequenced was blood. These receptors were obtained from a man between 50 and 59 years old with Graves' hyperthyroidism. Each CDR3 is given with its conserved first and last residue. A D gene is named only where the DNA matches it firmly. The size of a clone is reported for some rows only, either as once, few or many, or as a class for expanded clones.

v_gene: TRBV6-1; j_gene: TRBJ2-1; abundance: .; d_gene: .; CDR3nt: TGTGCCACCCCGGGCCGACGAGGGGATGAGCAGTTCTTC; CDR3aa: CATPGRRGDEQFF
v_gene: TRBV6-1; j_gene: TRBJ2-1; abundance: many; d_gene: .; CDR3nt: TGTGCCAGCAGTGTTAGACCGGGACACGCCAATGAGCAGTTCTTC; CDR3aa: CASSVRPGHANEQFF
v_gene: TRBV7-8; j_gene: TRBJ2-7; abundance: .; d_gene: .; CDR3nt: TGTGCCAGCTCTCTGGAGGGGCCCCTATCCTACGAGCAGTACTTC; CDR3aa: CASSLEGPLSYEQYF
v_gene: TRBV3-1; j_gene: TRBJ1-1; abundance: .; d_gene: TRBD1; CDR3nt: TGTGCCAGCAGCCAAGGCCGGGACAGGTCTGAAGCTTTCTTT; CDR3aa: CASSQGRDRSEAFF
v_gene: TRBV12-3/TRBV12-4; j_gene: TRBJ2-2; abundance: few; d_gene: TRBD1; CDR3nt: TGTGCCAGCAAACCGGGACAGACGCCCGGGGAGCTGTTTTTT; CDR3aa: CASKPGQTPGELFF
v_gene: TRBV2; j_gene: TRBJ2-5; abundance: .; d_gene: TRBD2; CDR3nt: TGTGCCAGCAGTGGGACTAGCGGGAGGGGAGAGACCCAGTACTTC; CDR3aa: CASSGTSGRGETQYF
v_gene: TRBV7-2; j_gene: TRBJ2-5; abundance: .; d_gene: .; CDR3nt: TGTGCCAGCAGCACATTCAGGGAGACCCAGTACTTC; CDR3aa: CASSTFRETQYF
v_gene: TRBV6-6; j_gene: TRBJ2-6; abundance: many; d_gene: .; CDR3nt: TGTGCCAGCAGTTACGGGCGAGGGGCGAGTGGGGCCAACGTCCTGACTTTC; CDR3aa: CASSYGRGASGANVLTF
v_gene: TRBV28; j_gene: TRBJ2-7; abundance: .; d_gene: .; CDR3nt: TGTGCCAGCAGTCCCGCGACCAGCTACGAGCAGTACTTC; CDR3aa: CASSPATSYEQYF
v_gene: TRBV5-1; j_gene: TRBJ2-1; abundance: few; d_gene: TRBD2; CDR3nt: TGCGCCAGCAGCTCGGGGGGGATGAGTTACAATGAGCAGTTCTTC; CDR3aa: CASSSGGMSYNEQFF
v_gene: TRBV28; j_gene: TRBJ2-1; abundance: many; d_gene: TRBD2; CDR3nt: TGTGCCAGCAGTTCTGGACTAGCGGGAGCCTACAATGAGCAGTTCTTC; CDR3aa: CASSSGLAGAYNEQFF
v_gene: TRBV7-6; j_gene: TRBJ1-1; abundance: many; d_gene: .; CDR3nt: TGTGCCAGCAGCCGCAGGGGAGGAACTACTGAAGCTTTCTTT; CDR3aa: CASSRRGGTTEAFF
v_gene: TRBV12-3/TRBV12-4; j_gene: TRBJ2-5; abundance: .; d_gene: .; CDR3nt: TGTGCCAGCAGTTTATCAGAGAAGACCCAGTACTTC; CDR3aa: CASSLSEKTQYF
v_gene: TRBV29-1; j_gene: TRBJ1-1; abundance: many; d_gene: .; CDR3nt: TGCAGCGTTTTCCTACAGGGAGTCACTGAAGCTTTCTTT; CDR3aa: CSVFLQGVTEAFF
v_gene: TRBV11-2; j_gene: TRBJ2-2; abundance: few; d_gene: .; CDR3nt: TGTGCCAGCAGCTTAGGGCGGAGGGACACCGGGGAGCTGTTTTTT; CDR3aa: CASSLGRRDTGELFF
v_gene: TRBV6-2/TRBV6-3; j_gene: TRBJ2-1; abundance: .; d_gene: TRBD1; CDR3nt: TGTGCCAGCAGTTATTTTGTCGGGGACAGGGTTGATGAGCAGTTCTTC; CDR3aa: CASSYFVGDRVDEQFF
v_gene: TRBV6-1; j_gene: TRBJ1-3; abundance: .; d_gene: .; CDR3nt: TGTGCCAGCAGTTTGGACCTCCCGGCGAACACCATATATTTT; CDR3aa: CASSLDLPANTIYF
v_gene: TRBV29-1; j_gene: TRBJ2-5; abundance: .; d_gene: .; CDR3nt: TGCAGCGTTGAATTTCAGGACAGACAAGAGACCCAGTACTTC; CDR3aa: CSVEFQDRQETQYF
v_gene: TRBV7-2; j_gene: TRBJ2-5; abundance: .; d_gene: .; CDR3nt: TGTGCCAGCAGCTTAGCGGCGGCAGTCCAAGAGACCCAGTACTTC; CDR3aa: CASSLAAAVQETQYF
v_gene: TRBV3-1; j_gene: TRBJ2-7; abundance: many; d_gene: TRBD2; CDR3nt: TGTGCCAGCAGCCAAGGCCCGGGAGGGACTCACGAGCAGTACTTC; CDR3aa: CASSQGPGGTHEQYF
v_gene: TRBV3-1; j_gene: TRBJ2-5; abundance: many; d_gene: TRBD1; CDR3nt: TGTGCCAGCAGCTACTGGACAGGGCCGGCCGAGACCCAGTACTTC; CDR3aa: CASSYWTGPAETQYF
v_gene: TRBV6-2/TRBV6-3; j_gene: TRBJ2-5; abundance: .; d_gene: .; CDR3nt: TGTGCCAGCAGTTACTCGGCAGCCCTCCAAGAGACCCAGTACTTC; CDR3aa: CASSYSAALQETQYF